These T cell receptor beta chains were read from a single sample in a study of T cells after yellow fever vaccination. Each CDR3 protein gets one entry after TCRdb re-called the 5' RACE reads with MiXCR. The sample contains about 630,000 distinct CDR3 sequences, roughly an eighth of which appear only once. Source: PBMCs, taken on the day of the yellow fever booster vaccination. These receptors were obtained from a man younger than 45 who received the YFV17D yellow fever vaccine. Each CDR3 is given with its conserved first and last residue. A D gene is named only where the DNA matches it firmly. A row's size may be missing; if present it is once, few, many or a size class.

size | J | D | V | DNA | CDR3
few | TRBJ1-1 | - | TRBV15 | TGTGCCACCAGCAGAGATAGGTTCGGTAACACTGAAGCTTTCTTT | CATSRDRFGNTEAFF
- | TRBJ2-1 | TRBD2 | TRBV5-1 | TGCGCCAGCAGCCCCTTAGGAGCGGGAGGAAACAATGAGCAGTTCTTC | CASSPLGAGGNNEQFF
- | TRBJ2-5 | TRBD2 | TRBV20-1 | TGCAGTGCAATCATAGCGGGAGGCCAAGAGACCCAGTACTTC | CSAIIAGGQETQYF
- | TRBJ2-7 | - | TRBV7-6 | TGTGCCAGCAGCTTAAAGGGGAGCTCCTACGAGCAGTACTTC | CASSLKGSSYEQYF
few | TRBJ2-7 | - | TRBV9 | TGTGCCAGCAGCGTCCTATCAGACACCCGGTCCTACGAGCAGTACTTC | CASSVLSDTRSYEQYF
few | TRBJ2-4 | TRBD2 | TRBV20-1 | TGCAGTGCTCCGCGCCGGACTAGCGACCCTCTAGCCAAAAACATTCAGTACTTC | CSAPRRTSDPLAKNIQYF
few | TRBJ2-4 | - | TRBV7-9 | TGTGCCAGCAGCCCCCGTATCAAAAACATTCAGTACTTC | CASSPRIKNIQYF
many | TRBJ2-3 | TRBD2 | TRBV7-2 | TGTGCCAGCAGCTTATTCAAGTCCGGGAGGTTTCTCGATACGCAGTATTTT | CASSLFKSGRFLDTQYF
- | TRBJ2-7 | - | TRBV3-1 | TGTGCCAGCAGCCGGCGGGCCGCTTCCGAGCAGTACTTC | CASSRRAASEQYF
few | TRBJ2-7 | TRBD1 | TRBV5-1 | TGCGCCAGCAGCGGAGGACAGGGGGCCAAGTACGAGCAGTACTTC | CASSGGQGAKYEQYF
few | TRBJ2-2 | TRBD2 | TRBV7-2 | TGTGCCAGCAGCTTAGTCGTAGCGGGAGGGCCCGTAGGGGAGCTGTTTTTT | CASSLVVAGGPVGELFF
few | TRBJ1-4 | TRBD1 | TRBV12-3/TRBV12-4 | TGTGCCAGCAGGGAAGGACAGGGGCGAAGGGGAAAACTGTTTTTT | CASREGQGRRGKLFF
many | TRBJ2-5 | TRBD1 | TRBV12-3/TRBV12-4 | TGTGCCAGCAGTTTCCGACAGGGCCCCGAGACCCAGTACTTC | CASSFRQGPETQYF
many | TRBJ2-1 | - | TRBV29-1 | TGCAGCTTAAGGCCGGACCGCGTGGAGTTCTTC | CSLRPDRVEFF
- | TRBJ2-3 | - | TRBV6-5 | TGTGCCAGCAGTTACGGTGTAGGGACTAGCACAGATACGCAGTATTTT | CASSYGVGTSTDTQYF
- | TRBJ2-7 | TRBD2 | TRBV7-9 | TGTGACAGCAGGGAGCTAGCGGGAGGTGAGCAGTACTTC | CDSRELAGGEQYF
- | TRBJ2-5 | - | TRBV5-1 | TGCGCCAGCAGCCCGGTTTCTCAAGAGACCCAGTACTTC | CASSPVSQETQYF
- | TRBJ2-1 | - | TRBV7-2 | TGTGCCAGCAGCTTATCGTTCGGCGGTAGCTCCTACAATGAGCAGTTCTTC | CASSLSFGGSSYNEQFF
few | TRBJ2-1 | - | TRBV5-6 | TGTGCCAGCAGTGGGGCTGAGCAGTTCTTC | CASSGAEQFF
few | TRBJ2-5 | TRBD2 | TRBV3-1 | TGTGCCAGCAGCCAATATGGTCCGGGAGGAACCCAAGAGACCCAGTACTTC | CASSQYGPGGTQETQYF
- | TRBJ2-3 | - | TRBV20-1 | TGCAGTGCTAGTAGCAGCACAGATACGCAGTATTTT | CSASSSTDTQYF
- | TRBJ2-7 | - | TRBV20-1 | TGCAGTGCTAGAGATGGTGGGCCGGGCGAGCAGTACTTC | CSARDGGPGEQYF
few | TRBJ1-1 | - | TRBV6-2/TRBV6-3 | TGTGCCAGCAGTTACTCGCGCGGGAACACTGAAGCTTTCTTT | CASSYSRGNTEAFF
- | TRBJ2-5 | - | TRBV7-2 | TGTGCCAGCAGCTCGAGAACCCCGGGTCGAGAGACCCAGTACTTC | CASSSRTPGRETQYF
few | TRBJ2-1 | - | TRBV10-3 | TGTGCCATCAGTGAGTCCCCATACAATGAGCAGTTCTTC | CAISESPYNEQFF
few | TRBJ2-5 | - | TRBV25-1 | TGTGCCAGCAGTGATTGGCGGGGAGAAGAGACCCAGTACTTC | CASSDWRGEETQYF
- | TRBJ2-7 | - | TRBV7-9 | TGTGCCAGCAGCGCAGTATCGAGCGAGCAGTACTTC | CASSAVSSEQYF
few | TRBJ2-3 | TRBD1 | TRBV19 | TGTGCCAGTAGTATTAGACAGGGGGGCGCAGATACGCAGTATTTT | CASSIRQGGADTQYF
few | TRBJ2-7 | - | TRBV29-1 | TGCAGCGTCGGCAGGGATTTTGCAGAGCAGTACTTC | CSVGRDFAEQYF
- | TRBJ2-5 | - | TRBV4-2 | TGTGCCAGCAGCCAAGATTCCGGGGAGACCCAGTACTTC | CASSQDSGETQYF
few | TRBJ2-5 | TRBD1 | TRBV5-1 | TGCGCCAGCAGCGTAGAAGGGGGCGCTTGGGAGACCCAGTACTTC | CASSVEGGAWETQYF
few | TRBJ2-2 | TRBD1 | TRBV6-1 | TGTGCCAGCAGTCTCCCCGGGACAGGGAACACCGGGGAGCTGTTTTTT | CASSLPGTGNTGELFF
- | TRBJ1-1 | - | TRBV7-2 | TGTGCCAGCAGCTTTCAGCGTGAAGCTTTCTTT | CASSFQREAFF
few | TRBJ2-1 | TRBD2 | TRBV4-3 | TGCGCCAGCAGCCCGGGGGGAGGTCAAAATGAGCAGTTCTTC | CASSPGGGQNEQFF
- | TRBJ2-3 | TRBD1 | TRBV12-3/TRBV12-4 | TGTGCCAGCAGTTTAAGTAGGGGGCTCGACACAGATACGCAGTATTTT | CASSLSRGLDTDTQYF
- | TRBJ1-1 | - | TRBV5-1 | TGCGCCAGCAGCTTGGCCGGGGTTGTGTACACTGAAGCTTTCTTT | CASSLAGVVYTEAFF
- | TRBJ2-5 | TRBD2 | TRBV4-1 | TGCGCCAGCAGCCCACTAGCGGCGTTACAAGAGACCCAGTACTTC | CASSPLAALQETQYF
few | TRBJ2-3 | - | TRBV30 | TGTGCCTGGCTGGACAACACAGATACGCAGTATTTT | CAWLDNTDTQYF
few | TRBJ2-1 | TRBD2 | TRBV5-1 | TGCGCCAGCAGCCCGGGACTAGCGGGAGAACTGGCGTTTTATGAGCAGTTCTTC | CASSPGLAGELAFYEQFF
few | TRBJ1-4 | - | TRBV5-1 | TGCGCCAGCAGCTTGCAACAGGGTCGCGAAAAACTGTTTTTT | CASSLQQGREKLFF
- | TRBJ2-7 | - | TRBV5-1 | TGCGCCAGCAGCTTGGGGGCCCGGGGGTGGATTGACGAGCAGTACTTC | CASSLGARGWIDEQYF
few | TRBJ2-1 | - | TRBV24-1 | TGTGCCACCAGTGATTTAGTTAAGGCCATTAAGCAGTTCTTC | CATSDLVKAIKQFF
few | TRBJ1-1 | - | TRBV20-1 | TGCAGTGCTACACGAGGGGGGTCCGTCGCTTTCTTT | CSATRGGSVAFF
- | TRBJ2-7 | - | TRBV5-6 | TGTGCCAGCAGCTTAAGGGGACTTCGCTACGAGCAGTACTTC | CASSLRGLRYEQYF